Included here is one T cell receptor beta chain sequence, with context. Its antigen is as yet unknown. Using its own MiXCR run on the reads, TCRdb lists one record per CDR3 protein. The repertoire holds roughly 700,000 distinct CDR3 sequences, with about 30% as singletons. These data come from a study of T cell repertoires in cytomegalovirus infection. Study-wide context: Alongside well-studied HLA-B-restricted CMV epitopes, recently identified HLA-C-restricted CMV epitopes were also used. Carrying CMV and the relevant HLA type showed in public TCR beta signatures.

Study outcomes and limitations: Ex vivo, HLA-C-restricted CMV-specific TCR beta clonotypes prevailed over the rest of the response. Frequencies of public TCR beta families were cumulated, and this identified carriers of CMV plus the relevant HLA.

The specimen comprised cultured PBMCs, sampled from culture after CMV antigen stimulation. This receptor was identified in a human donor in good health (CMV status not recorded). Some clones in this sample may be carry-over from other donors' samples.

The CDR3 DNA is TGTGCCAGCAGCCTATTGACTAGCGGGGGAGAGGATACGCAGTATTTT. This sequence encodes CASSLLTSGGEDTQYF. The chain carries TRBV7-9 and TRBJ2-3; 12 positions match TRBD2. The CDR3 has 16 residues. V trimming: 5 bases; J trimming: 6 bases; junction bases outside the gene matches: 9. CDR1 and CDR2 from the germline V gene are SEHNR and FQNEAQ (reference sequence).